This T cell receptor beta chain was sequenced during a study of cytomegalovirus exposure and HLA in healthy donors. Trimming removed 3 bases from V and 7 bases from J, with 15 bases in between. Germline V CDR1 and CDR2: MNHEY, SMNVEV (reference sequence). This CDR3 comprises 15 residues. Amplification used 60 Vbeta primers and 13 Jbeta primers. Clones were sequenced by immunoSEQ multiplex PCR, and TCRdb holds only the in-frame ones, with some missing. The sample shows about 190,000 clones, 70% to 80% of them seen only once. This chain joins TRBV27 and TRBJ1-4; possible D gene TRBD1, 6 bases. The material sequenced was PBMCs. This sequence was found in a woman in her 30s in good health and CMV-seropositive. This CDR3 is CASSFSGTLTEKLFF. CDR3 bases: TGTGCCAGCAGTTTTTCCGGGACATTGACTGAAAAACTGTTTTTT.